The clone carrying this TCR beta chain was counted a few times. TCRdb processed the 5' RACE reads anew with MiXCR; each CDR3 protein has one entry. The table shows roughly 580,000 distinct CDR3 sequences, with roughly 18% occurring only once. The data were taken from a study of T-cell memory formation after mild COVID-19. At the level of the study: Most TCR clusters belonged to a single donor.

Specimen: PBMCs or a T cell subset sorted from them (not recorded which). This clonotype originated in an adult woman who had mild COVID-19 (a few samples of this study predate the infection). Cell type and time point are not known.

The CDR3 DNA is TGTGCCAGCCGCAGACAGGTGGACGAGCAGTACTTC. Translated: CASRRQVDEQYF. The genes are TRBV2 and TRBJ2-7; possible D gene TRBD1, 6 bases. Germline lookup yields CDR1 SNHLY and CDR2 FYNNEI. V was trimmed by 8 bases and J by 5 bases, leaving 13 bases between them. The CDR3 runs 12 residues.